This TCR beta chain was obtained from a study of blood T cell repertoires in COVID-19. Across the study: Sources were T cells, B-cell-depleted T cells, or PBMCs; the material itself was cDNA or gDNA.

Generated by immunoSEQ multiplex PCR, the TCRdb table keeps only in-frame clones and is missing some. The sample lists about 270,000 clones, 75% to 90% occurring once. Adults between about 18 and 95 years of age took part from 24 US areas. The clonotype originates from a woman aged 25 to 39 with acute COVID-19. The source material was PBMCs or T cells enriched from blood (not recorded which).

DNA of the CDR3: TGTGCCAGCAGTTTATTCAATAGGGGGCTGACCTACAATGAGCAGTTCTTC. This encodes CASSLFNRGLTYNEQFF. The chain combines TRBV28 with TRBJ2-1; 7 bases align to TRBD1. V gave up 1 base and J gave up 2 bases; unmatched junction bases: 8. The CDR3 spans 17 residues. Germline CDR1 is MDHEN and CDR2 is SYDVKM.